A selection of T cell receptor beta chains follows, all from one sample in a study of human T cells and chemical hapten exposure. In TCRdb, the RACE reads were re-called with MiXCR into one record per CDR3 protein. The table lists some 42,000 distinct CDR3 sequences, around 10% of them singletons, with roughly 15% in the top ten. This specimen was whole blood, taken in connection with sensitization to the hapten diphenylcyclopropenone (DPC). These receptors came from a middle-aged woman with alopecia areata. Some clones in this sample may be carry-over from other donors' samples. CDR3s include the opening cysteine and the closing phenylalanine or tryptophan. A D gene is named only where the DNA matches it firmly.

TRBV12-3/TRBV12-4,TRBD1,TRBJ1-1,15,CASSAGGRLNTEAFF
TRBV2,TRBD1,TRBJ2-3,15,CASSAGTASTDTQYF
TRBV4-2,-,TRBJ1-5,12,CASGSSNQPQHF
TRBV7-3,-,TRBJ1-2,13,CASSLTQGYGYTF
TRBV5-1,-,TRBJ2-6,17,CASSRLGGPSGANVLTF
TRBV5-1,-,TRBJ1-1,13,CASRWGPNTEAFF
TRBV20-1,-,TRBJ1-1,14,CSARVGGGGTEAFF
TRBV5-4,TRBD1,TRBJ2-1,15,CASSLMVTGVNEQFF
TRBV5-4,TRBD1,TRBJ1-2,15,CASSLYGTGEGGYTF
TRBV12-3/TRBV12-4,-,TRBJ2-2,17,CASSLATGYANTGELFF
TRBV4-2,-,TRBJ1-1,12,CASSHQYTEAFF
TRBV6-2/TRBV6-3,-,TRBJ2-7,19,CASTYRLASRGPGVPEQYF
TRBV7-9,-,TRBJ2-2,11,CASSNTGELFF
TRBV2,-,TRBJ2-6,15,CASRDFSSGANVLTF
TRBV5-1,TRBD1,TRBJ2-7,15,CASSSDRNNPYEQYF
TRBV16,-,TRBJ1-4,13,CASSQSGNEKLFF
TRBV4-3,-,TRBJ1-1,14,CASSRVYGPTEAFF
TRBV7-2,-,TRBJ2-3,15,CASSSMGRGTDTQYF
TRBV5-1,-,TRBJ2-7,14,CASSFRLDPYEQYF
TRBV4-2,-,TRBJ2-7,11,CASSQMGEQYF
TRBV2,-,TRBJ1-6,13,CASIRDGNSPLHF
TRBV28,-,TRBJ1-6,15,CASSSRNDEHSPLHF
TRBV2,-,TRBJ1-1,14,CASRPVQGSTEAFF
TRBV3-1,TRBD1,TRBJ1-1,15,CASSQAGQGSTEAFF
TRBV18,-,TRBJ1-1,14,CASSTPRGPTEAFF
TRBV7-2,-,TRBJ2-2,13,CASSLSRTGELFF
TRBV11-2,-,TRBJ2-1,14,CTSSLGNGGVPQFF
TRBV5-5,-,TRBJ1-1,12,CASKELNTEAFF